This TCR beta chain stems from a study of T-cell reconstitution after alpha-beta-depleted transplantation in children. This clonotype occurred many times. Compared with germline, one end of the junction differs, possibly owing to a read error. Preparation of the TCRbeta library used unique molecular identifiers. TCRdb redid the calling of the PCR reads with MiXCR, one entry per CDR3 protein. Seen here are a few hundred thousand distinct CDR3 sequences, about 17% observed once, and the top ten hold roughly 3.3%. The sample consisted of PBMCs from the stem cell graft donor, taken from the stem cell graft. The clonotype comes from a human donor who donated a stem cell graft to a child with acute lymphoblastic leukemia.

In nucleotides, the CDR3 is TGTGCCAGCAGCTTAGTTAGCGGGACCTACAATGAGCAGTTCTTC. Translated, it gives CASSLVSGTYNEQFF. The chain recombines TRBV5-1 with TRBJ2-1; 8 bases are a match to TRBD2. CDR3 length equals 15 residues. Per germline, CDR1 SGHRS and CDR2 YFSETQ.